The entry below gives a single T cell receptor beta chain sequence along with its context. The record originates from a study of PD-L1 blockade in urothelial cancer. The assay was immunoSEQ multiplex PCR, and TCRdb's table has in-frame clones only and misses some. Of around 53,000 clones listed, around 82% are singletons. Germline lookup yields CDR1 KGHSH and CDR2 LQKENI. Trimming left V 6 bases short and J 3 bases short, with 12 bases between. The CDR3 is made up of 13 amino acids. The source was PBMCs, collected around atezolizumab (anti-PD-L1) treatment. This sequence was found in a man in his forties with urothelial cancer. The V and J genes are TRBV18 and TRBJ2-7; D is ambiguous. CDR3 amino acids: CASSPIRFYEQYF. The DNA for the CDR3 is TGTGCCAGCTCTCCGATCAGGTTCTACGAGCAGTACTTC.